One and the same sample provided the 21 T cell receptor beta chains below, sequenced in a study of PD-L1 blockade in urothelial cancer. TCRdb's copy holds only in-frame clones and misses some; the assay was immunoSEQ multiplex PCR. The data contain under 60,000 clones, 70% to 90% of them singletons. The time point here: peripheral blood 6 weeks after treatment start. The source was PBMCs, collected around atezolizumab (anti-PD-L1) treatment. These TCRs come from a man in his sixties with urothelial cancer.

The chain recombines TRBV7-6 with TRBJ1-1; D not certain. The germline gives CDR1 SGHVS, CDR2 FNYEAQ. V was clipped by 4 bases and J by 1 base, with 7 bases between them. CDR3 length equals 13 residues. In DNA, the CDR3 is TGTGCCAGCAGCTATTCACAGAACACTGAAGCTTTCTTT. This translates into CASSYSQNTEAFF.

The rearrangement joins TRBV4-2 to TRBJ2-7; D is ambiguous. In germline, CDR1 is LGHNA, CDR2 YNFKEQ. This CDR3 region has 13 residues. Trimming shortened V by 4 bases and J by 3 bases, and 10 bases separated the two germline ends. The CDR3 protein is CASSPRYYYEQYF. In nucleotides, the CDR3 is TGTGCCAGCAGCCCCAGATATTACTACGAGCAGTACTTC.

The gene calls are TRBV5-1 and TRBJ2-2, with 15 bases matching TRBD2. Germline CDR1 reads SGHRS; CDR2 reads YFSETQ. The J segment lost 2 bases and the V segment lost 3 bases, leaving 5 bases of the junction unmatched. The CDR3 contains 18 residues. The CDR3 loop is CASSSGLAGGRNTGELFF. CDR3 DNA sequence: TGCGCCAGCAGCTCGGGACTAGCGGGGGGCCGTAACACCGGGGAGCTGTTTTTT. Looking up the rest from reference TRBV5-1 and TRBJ2-2 gives the full variable domain: KAGVTQTPRYLIKTRGQQVTLSCSPISGHRSVSWYQQTPGQGLQFLFEYFSETQRNKGNFPGRFSGRQFSNSRSEMNVSTLELGDSALYLCASSSGLAGGRNTGELFFGEGSRLTVL.

The V gene is TRBV18, the J gene TRBJ2-1, with TRBD2 identical over 9 bases. The CDR3 is 15 amino acids. The germline V gene encodes CDR1 KGHSH and CDR2 LQKENI. Trimming took 3 bases from V and 5 from J; bases not matched to a gene: 5. CDR3 nucleotide sequence: TGTGCCAGCTCACCTGAGCGGGGGGAAAACAATGAGCAGTTCTTC. Its protein product is CASSPERGENNEQFF.

The chain couples TRBV5-6 to TRBJ1-5; TRBD1 might be the D (5 bases). There are 15 residues in the CDR3. V dropped 1 base and J dropped 6 bases, with 14 bases sitting between them. CDR1 and CDR2 from the germline V gene are SGHDT and YYEEEE. CDR3 protein: CASSLRAGRRQPQHF. DNA for the CDR3: TGTGCCAGCAGCTTGCGGGCAGGGCGTCGTCAGCCCCAGCATTTT.

The chain has TRBV9 and TRBJ1-5; a weak D match, TRBD1 (6 bases). CDR1 and CDR2 from the germline V gene are SGDLS and YYNGEE. The CDR3 contains 15 residues. The V end lost 4 bases, the J end lost 0 bases, and 11 bases lay between the germline ends. CDR3 amino acids: CASSSGQNSNQPQHF. CDR3 sequence (DNA): TGTGCCAGCAGCTCTGGACAGAATAGCAATCAGCCCCAGCATTTT.

The chain combines TRBV29-1 with TRBJ1-1, with 8 nucleotides matching TRBD1. Germline loops: CDR1 SQVTM, CDR2 ANQGSEA. Trimming removed 7 bases from V and 6 bases from J; junction bases left unmatched: 7. The CDR3 spans 12 residues. The CDR3 protein is CSAEDRVAEAFF. As DNA, the CDR3 is TGCAGCGCAGAGGACAGGGTCGCTGAAGCTTTCTTT.

J is TRBJ2-3 and V is TRBV9; D is possibly TRBD1 (6 bases). Trimming cost V 8 bases and J 4 bases, with 17 bases left between them. Germline CDR1 and CDR2: SGDLS and YYNGEE. The CDR3 has 14 residues. DNA of the CDR3: TGTGCCAGTAACGGGTGGGGGCAGGCAGATACGCAGTATTTT. It translates to CASNGWGQADTQYF.

V is TRBV19 and J is TRBJ2-3; TRBD2 matches 7 bases. J lost 6 bases, V lost 5 bases, and 2 bases had no gene match. The CDR3 totals 12 residues. From germline, CDR1 is LNHDA and CDR2 SQIVND (reference sequence). In nucleotides, the CDR3 is TGTGCCAGTAGTGCGGGAGTGGATACGCAGTATTTT. Protein: CASSAGVDTQYF.

The gene calls are TRBV5-8 and TRBJ1-2; the match to TRBD1 covers 7 bases. From germline, CDR1 is SGHTS and CDR2 YDEGEE. V trimming: 4 bases; J trimming: 9 bases; junction bases outside the gene matches: 9. CDR3 length equals 13 residues. In DNA, the CDR3 is TGTGCCAGCAGCCGCCCAGGGGGTAGTCGCTACACCTTC. Its protein product is CASSRPGGSRYTF. Full variable domain (missing parts from reference TRBV5-8 and TRBJ1-2): EAGVTQSPTHLIKTRGQQATLRCSPISGHTSVYWYQQALGLGLQFLLWYDEGEERNRGNFPPRFSGRQFPNYSSELNVNALELEDSALYLCASSRPGGSRYTFGSGTRLTVV.

The rearrangement links TRBV11-3 to TRBJ1-2, with D uncertain. Deletions cut 2 bases from V and 6 bases from J, with 10 bases between. CDR3 size: 13 residues. The germline V gene has CDR1 SGHNT and CDR2 YENEEA. CDR3 protein: CASSLRVSHGYTF. The CDR3 nucleotides are TGTGCCAGCAGCTTACGTGTGTCCCATGGCTACACCTTC.

The rearrangement links TRBV5-1 to TRBJ2-7; TRBD2 matches at 9 bases. Germline V gene lookup returns CDR1 SGHRS and CDR2 YFSETQ. Trimming cost V 1 base and J 0 bases; bases outside gene matches: 5. CDR3 length: 16 amino acids. CDR3 region: CASSLNLAGNSYEQYF. As DNA, the CDR3 is TGCGCCAGCAGCTTGAACCTAGCGGGAAACTCCTACGAGCAGTACTTC.

V is TRBV19 and J is TRBJ1-1; D unresolved. Trimming removed 5 bases from V and 2 bases from J, with 9 bases in between. Looked up from germline, CDR1 is LNHDA and CDR2 is SQIVND (reference sequence). The CDR3 is 13 amino acids. In nucleotides, the CDR3 is TGTGCCAGTAGTCCCCGAGTAAACACTGAAGCTTTCTTT. As protein: CASSPRVNTEAFF.

Only one count was recorded for this clone. This chain uses TRBV4-3 with TRBJ1-1; D is uncertain. Per germline, CDR1 LGHNA and CDR2 YSLEER. V was shortened by 1 base and J by 1 base, with 7 bases between the two germline ends. The CDR3 is 14 amino acids. The CDR3 nucleotides are TGCGCCAGCAGCCAAGTACTGCGGAACACTGAAGCTTTCTTT. This gives the protein CASSQVLRNTEAFF.

V usage is TRBV10-3 and J usage is TRBJ1-3, with 7 bases matching TRBD1. CDR1 and CDR2 from the germline V gene are ENHRY and SYGVKD. This CDR3 comprises 17 residues. The junction had 5 bases not matched to a gene; V was cut back by 0 bases and J by 0 bases. The chain's CDR3 is CAISESKGQPSGNTIYF. The CDR3 coding sequence is TGTGCCATCAGTGAGTCGAAGGGACAGCCCTCTGGAAACACCATATATTTT.

The sample holds a few counts of this clone. The chain's CDR3 is CASTGTGYTGELFF. For the CDR3, the DNA is TGCGCCAGCACAGGGACAGGGTACACCGGGGAGCTGTTTTTT. This chain links TRBV4-1 with TRBJ2-2, with 9 positions matching TRBD1. Trimming took 7 bases from V and 3 from J; bases not matched to a gene: 3. The CDR3 runs to 14 residues. Germline CDR1 is MGHRA and CDR2 is YSYEKL.

Written as DNA, the CDR3 is TGCGCCAGCAGCCAAGGTTCCACTAACTCCTATAATTCACCCCTCCACTTT. This gives the protein CASSQGSTNSYNSPLHF. The J gene is TRBJ1-6, the V gene TRBV4-3, with unresolved D. V lost 1 base, J lost 0 bases, and 10 bases lay in between. The CDR3 sequence is 17 residues long. Germline CDR1 and CDR2: LGHNA and YSLEER.

J is TRBJ2-5 and V is TRBV5-1, with 7 bases aligning to TRBD1. Germline V gene lookup returns CDR1 SGHRS and CDR2 YFSETQ. V lost 0 bases to trimming and J lost 5 bases; unmatched junction nucleotides: 10. The CDR3 is made up of 16 amino acids. The CDR3 is CASSLGPTGVGETQYF. CDR3 in DNA: TGCGCCAGCAGCTTGGGTCCTACAGGGGTGGGGGAGACCCAGTACTTC.

Points on this clone: In the same sample, other DNA sequences code for this CDR3. The genes are TRBV27 and TRBJ2-2; the match to TRBD2 covers 7 bases. The germline CDR1 and CDR2 sequences are MNHEY and SMNVEV (reference sequence). After removal of 3 bases from V and 0 bases from J, the junction contained 1 base not matched to a gene. The CDR3 sequence is 15 residues long. As DNA, the CDR3 is TGTGCCAGCAGTTTGGCGGGAGCGAACACCGGGGAGCTGTTTTTT. This codes for CASSLAGANTGELFF.

J is TRBJ1-5 and V is TRBV30; 7 positions match TRBD1. From germline, CDR1 is GTSNPN and CDR2 SVGIG (reference sequence). The CDR3 has 17 residues. After removal of 2 bases from V and 0 bases from J, the junction contained 10 bases not matched to a gene. CDR3 sequence reads: CAWSIPRDSYSNQPQHF. The CDR3 DNA follows: TGTGCCTGGAGTATCCCCCGGGACAGTTATAGCAATCAGCCCCAGCATTTT. The whole variable domain, filled in from reference TRBV30 and TRBJ1-5, reads SQTIHQWPATLVQPVGSPLSLECTVEGTSNPNLYWYRQAAGRGLQLLFYSVGIGQISSEVPQNLSASRPQDRQFILSSKKLLLSDSGFYLCAWSIPRDSYSNQPQHFGDGTRLSIL.

This clone came up a few times. CDR3 DNA: TGTGCCAGCAGTGTGATCGGGACAGTCACCGGGGAGCTGTTTTTT. This translates into CASSVIGTVTGELFF. The chain uses TRBV9 and TRBJ2-2; 7 nucleotides align to TRBD1. The CDR3 loop spans 15 amino acids. From germline, CDR1 is SGDLS and CDR2 YYNGEE. V dropped 5 bases and J dropped 4; count of bases not matched to a gene: 8.